This TCR beta chain was sequenced in a study of blood T cell repertoires in COVID-19. Sequenced by immunoSEQ multiplex PCR; TCRdb stores in-frame clones only, minus some. Here the sample spans more than 110,000 clones, roughly 84% being singletons. Germline CDR1 reads SGHTA; CDR2 reads FQGNSA. The CDR3 consists of 16 residues. Trimming left V 2 bases short and J 6 bases short, with 20 bases between. The chain recombines TRBV7-2 with TRBJ2-7; D not resolved. This receptor was taken from a woman aged 55-69 years with acute or convalescent COVID-19. Sequencing was carried out using peripheral blood. The CDR3 protein is CASSLRGGTRSAEQYF. CDR3 sequence (DNA): TGTGCCAGCAGCTTACGAGGCGGAACCCGATCCGCCGAGCAGTACTTC.